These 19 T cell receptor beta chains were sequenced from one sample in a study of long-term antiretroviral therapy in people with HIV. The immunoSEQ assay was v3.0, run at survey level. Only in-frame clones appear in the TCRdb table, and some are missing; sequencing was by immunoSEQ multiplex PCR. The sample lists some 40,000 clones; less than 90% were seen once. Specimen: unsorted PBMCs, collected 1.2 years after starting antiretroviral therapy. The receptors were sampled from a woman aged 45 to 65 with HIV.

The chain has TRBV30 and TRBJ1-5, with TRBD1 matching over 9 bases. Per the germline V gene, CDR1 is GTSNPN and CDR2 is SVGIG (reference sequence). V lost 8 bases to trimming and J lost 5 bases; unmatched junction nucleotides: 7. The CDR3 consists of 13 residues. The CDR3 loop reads CARAQGADQPQHF. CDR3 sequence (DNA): TGTGCCAGAGCACAGGGGGCCGATCAGCCCCAGCATTTT.

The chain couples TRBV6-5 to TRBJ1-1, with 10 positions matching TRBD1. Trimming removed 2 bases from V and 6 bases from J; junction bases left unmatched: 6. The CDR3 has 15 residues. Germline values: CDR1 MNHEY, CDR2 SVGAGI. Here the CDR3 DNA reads TGTGCCAGCAGTTACGCGGGACAGGGGAGACCTGAAGCTTTCTTT. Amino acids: CASSYAGQGRPEAFF.

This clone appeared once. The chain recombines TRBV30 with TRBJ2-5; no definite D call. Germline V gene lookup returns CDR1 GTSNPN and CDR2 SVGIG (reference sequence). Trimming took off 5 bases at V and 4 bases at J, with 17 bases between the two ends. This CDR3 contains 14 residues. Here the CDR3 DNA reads TGTGCCTGGGGTCCCTCCCATGGTCGAGAGACCCAGTACTTC. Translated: CAWGPSHGRETQYF.

The CDR3 loop is CAWRLPSRGNSPLHF. CDR3 DNA sequence: TGTGCCTGGAGACTCCCCAGCAGGGGAAATTCACCCCTCCACTTT. The chain uses TRBV30 and TRBJ1-6, with D maybe TRBD1 (6 bases). V was shortened by 3 bases and J by 7 bases, with 16 bases between the two germline ends. This CDR3 has 15 amino acids. CDR1 is GTSNPN and CDR2 is SVGIG in the germline V gene (reference sequence).

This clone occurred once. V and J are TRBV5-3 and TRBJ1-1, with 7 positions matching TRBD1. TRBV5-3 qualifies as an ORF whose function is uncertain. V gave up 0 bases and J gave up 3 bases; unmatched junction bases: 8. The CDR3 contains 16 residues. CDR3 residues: CARSLEGGLGYTEAFF. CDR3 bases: TGTGCCAGAAGCTTGGAAGGGGGCCTGGGGTACACTGAAGCTTTCTTT.

The CDR3 DNA is TGTGCCAGCAGCATGGATGGGGACAGGGACTACGAGCAGTACTTC. This sequence encodes CASSMDGDRDYEQYF. This chain connects TRBV11-1 to TRBJ2-7, with 9 bases fitting TRBD1. The CDR3 is 15 residues long. V lost 5 bases, J lost 3 bases, and 8 bases stayed unmatched. Germline assignment: CDR1 SGHAT and CDR2 FQDESV (reference sequence). The whole variable domain, filled in from reference TRBV11-1 and TRBJ2-7, reads EAEVAQSPRYKITEKSQAVAFWCDPISGHATLYWYRQILGQGPELLVQFQDESVVDDSQLPKDRFSAERLKGVDSTLKIQPAELGDSAMYLCASSMDGDRDYEQYFGPGTRLTVT.

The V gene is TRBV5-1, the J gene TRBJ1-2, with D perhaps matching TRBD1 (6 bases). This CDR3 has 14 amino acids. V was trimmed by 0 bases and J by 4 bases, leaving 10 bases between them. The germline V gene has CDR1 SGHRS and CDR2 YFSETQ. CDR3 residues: CASSLAGVGYGYTF. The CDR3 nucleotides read TGCGCCAGCAGCTTGGCAGGGGTCGGCTATGGCTACACCTTC.

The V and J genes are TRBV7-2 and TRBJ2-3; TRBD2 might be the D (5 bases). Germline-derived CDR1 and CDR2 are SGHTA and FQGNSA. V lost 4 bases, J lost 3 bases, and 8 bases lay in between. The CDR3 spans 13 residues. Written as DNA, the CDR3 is TGTGCCAGCAGCTCCCCGGGGACAGATACGCAGTATTTT. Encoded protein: CASSSPGTDTQYF.

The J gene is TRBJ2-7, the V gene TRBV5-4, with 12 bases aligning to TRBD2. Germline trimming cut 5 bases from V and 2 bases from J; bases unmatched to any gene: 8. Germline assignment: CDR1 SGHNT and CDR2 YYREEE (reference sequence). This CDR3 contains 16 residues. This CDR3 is CASRPAGLAGTYEQYF. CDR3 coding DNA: TGTGCCAGCAGGCCGGCGGGACTAGCGGGTACCTACGAGCAGTACTTC.

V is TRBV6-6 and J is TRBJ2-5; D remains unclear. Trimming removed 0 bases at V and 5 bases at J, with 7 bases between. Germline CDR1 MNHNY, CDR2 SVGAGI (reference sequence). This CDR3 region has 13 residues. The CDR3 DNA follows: TGTGCCAGCAGTTACTCGCCGATGGAGACCCAGTACTTC. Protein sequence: CASSYSPMETQYF.

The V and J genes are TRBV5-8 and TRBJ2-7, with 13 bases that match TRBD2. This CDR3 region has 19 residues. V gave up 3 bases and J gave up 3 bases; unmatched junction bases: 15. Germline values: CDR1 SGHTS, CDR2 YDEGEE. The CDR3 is CASSSIFGTSGATSYEQYF. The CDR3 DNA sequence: TGTGCCAGCAGCTCCATTTTCGGGACTAGCGGGGCCACGAGCTACGAGCAGTACTTC.

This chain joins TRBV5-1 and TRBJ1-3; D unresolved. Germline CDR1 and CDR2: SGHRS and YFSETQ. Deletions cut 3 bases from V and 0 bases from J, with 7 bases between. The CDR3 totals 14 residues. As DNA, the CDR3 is TGCGCCAGCAGCTCCATTTACTCTGGAAACACCATATATTTT. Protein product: CASSSIYSGNTIYF.

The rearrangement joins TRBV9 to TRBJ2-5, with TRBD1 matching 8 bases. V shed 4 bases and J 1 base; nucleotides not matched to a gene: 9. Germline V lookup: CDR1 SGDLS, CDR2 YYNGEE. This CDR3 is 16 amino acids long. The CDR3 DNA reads TGTGCCAGCAGCCCTCGGACAGGGACACCCCAAGAGACCCAGTACTTC. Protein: CASSPRTGTPQETQYF.

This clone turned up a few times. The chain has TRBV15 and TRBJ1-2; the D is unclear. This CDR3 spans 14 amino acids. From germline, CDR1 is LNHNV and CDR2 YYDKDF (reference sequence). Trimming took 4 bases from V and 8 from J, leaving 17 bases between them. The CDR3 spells CATSTTMGPSGYTF. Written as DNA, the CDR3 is TGTGCCACCAGCACTACGATGGGCCCCTCCGGCTACACCTTC.

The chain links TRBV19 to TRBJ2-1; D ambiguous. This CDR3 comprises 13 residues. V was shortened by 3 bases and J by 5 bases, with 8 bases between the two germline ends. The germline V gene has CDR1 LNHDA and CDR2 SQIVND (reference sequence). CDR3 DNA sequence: TGTGCCAGTAGTATCCGACCAAACAATGAGCAGTTCTTC. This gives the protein CASSIRPNNEQFF.

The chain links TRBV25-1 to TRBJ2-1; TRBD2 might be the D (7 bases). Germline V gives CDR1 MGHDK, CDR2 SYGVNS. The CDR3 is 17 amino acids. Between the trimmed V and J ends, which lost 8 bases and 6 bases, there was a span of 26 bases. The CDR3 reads CASAPPAGATQGNEQFF. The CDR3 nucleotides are TGTGCCAGCGCCCCGCCGGCGGGGGCAACACAGGGCAATGAGCAGTTCTTC.

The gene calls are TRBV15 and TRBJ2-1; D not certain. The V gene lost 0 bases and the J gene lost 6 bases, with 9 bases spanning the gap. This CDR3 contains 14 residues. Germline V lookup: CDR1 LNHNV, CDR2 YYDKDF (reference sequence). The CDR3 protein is CATSRDRVVNEQFF. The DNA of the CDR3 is TGTGCCACCAGCAGAGATCGGGTTGTCAATGAGCAGTTCTTC.

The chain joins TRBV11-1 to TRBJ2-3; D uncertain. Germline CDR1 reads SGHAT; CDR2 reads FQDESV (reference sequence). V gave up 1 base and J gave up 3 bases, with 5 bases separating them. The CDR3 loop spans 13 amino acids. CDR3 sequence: CASSLDPTDTQYF. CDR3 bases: TGTGCCAGCAGCTTAGACCCGACAGATACGCAGTATTTT. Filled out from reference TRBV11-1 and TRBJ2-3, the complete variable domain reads EAEVAQSPRYKITEKSQAVAFWCDPISGHATLYWYRQILGQGPELLVQFQDESVVDDSQLPKDRFSAERLKGVDSTLKIQPAELGDSAMYLCASSLDPTDTQYFGPGTRLTVL.

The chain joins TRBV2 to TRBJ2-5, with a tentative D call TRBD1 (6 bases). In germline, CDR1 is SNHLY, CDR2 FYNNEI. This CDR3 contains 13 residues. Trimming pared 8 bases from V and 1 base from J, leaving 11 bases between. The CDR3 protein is CASGGQFQETQYF. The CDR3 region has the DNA TGTGCCAGCGGTGGACAGTTCCAAGAGACCCAGTACTTC.